This record covers a single TCR beta chain. Its antigen is still unknown. The V gene's germline CDR1 is MNHEY and CDR2 SVGAGI. The CDR3 is made up of 15 amino acids. V was cut by 0 bases and J by 0 bases, with 8 bases left in between. TCRdb reanalysed the 5' RACE reads using MiXCR and keeps one entry per CDR3 protein. The sample contains approximately 21,000 distinct CDR3 sequences, around 30% of which appear only once. Findings and limits, study-wide: Tumor Tregs overlapped most with tumor, then blood, naive CD4+ cells.

The source of this sequence is a female donor with breast cancer. The chain recombines TRBV6-5 with TRBJ1-1, with TRBD1 as a possible D gene (5 bases). The sequencing sample was made of tumor-infiltrating naive CD4+ T cells sorted from the breast tumor. The subset denotes: naive CD4+ T cells, CD4+CD45RA+CD25-. The CDR3 DNA sequence: TGTGCCAGCAGTTACTCCGGGGGACTGAACACTGAAGCTTTCTTT. Amino acid sequence: CASSYSGGLNTEAFF.